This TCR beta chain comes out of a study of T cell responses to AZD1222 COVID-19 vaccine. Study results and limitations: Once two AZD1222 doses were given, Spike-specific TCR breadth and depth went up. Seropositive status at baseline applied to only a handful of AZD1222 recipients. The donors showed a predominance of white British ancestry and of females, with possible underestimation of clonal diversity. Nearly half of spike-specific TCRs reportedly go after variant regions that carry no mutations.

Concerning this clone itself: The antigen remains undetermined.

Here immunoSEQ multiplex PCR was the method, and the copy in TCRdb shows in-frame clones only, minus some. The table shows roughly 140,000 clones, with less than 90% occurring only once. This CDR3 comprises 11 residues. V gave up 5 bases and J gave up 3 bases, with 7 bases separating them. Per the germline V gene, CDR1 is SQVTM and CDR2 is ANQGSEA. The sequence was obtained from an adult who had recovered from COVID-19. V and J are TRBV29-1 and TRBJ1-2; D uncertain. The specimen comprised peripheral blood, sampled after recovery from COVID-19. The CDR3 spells CSVSGDYGYTF. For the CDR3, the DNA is TGCAGCGTTTCTGGGGACTATGGCTACACCTTC.